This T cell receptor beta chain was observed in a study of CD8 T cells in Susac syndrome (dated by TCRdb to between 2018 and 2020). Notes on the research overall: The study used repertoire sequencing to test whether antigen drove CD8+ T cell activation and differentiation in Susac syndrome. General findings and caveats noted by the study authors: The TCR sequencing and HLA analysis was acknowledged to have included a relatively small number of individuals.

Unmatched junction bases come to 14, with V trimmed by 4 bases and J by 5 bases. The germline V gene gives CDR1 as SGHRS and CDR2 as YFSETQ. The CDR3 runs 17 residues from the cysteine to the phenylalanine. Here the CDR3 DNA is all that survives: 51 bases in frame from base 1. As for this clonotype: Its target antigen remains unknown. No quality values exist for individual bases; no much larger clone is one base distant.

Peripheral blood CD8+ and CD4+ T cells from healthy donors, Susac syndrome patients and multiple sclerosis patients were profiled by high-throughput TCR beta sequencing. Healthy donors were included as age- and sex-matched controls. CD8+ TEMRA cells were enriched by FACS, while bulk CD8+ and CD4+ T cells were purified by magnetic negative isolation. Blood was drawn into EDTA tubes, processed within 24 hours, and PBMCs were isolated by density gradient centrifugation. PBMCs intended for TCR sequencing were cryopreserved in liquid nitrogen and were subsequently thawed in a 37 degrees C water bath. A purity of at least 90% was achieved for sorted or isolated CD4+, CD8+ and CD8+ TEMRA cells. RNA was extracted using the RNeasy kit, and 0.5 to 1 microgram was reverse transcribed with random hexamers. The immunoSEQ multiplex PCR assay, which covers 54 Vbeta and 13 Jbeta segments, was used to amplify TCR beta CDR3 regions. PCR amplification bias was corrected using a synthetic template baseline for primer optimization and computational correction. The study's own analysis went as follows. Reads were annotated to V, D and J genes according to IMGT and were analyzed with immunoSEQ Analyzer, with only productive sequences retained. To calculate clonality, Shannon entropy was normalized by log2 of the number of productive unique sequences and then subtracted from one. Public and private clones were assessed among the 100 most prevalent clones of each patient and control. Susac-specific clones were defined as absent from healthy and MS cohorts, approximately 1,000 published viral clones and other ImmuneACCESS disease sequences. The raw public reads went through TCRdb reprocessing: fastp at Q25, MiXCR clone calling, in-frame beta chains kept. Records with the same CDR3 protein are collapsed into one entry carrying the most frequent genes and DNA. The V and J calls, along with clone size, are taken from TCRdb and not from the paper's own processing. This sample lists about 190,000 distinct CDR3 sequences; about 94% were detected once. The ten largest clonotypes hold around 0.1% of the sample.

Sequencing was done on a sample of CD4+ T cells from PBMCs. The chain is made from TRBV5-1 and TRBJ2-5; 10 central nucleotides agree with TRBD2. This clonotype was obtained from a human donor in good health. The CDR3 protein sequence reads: CASSPLAGAPGGETQYF. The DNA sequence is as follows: TGCGCCAGCAGCCCTCTAGCGGGGGCCCCCGGAGGGGAGACCCAGTACTTC.